This TCR beta chain emerged from a study of cytomegalovirus exposure and HLA in healthy donors. Study outcomes and limitations: With later analysis, a missense DCLRE1C variant became linked to TCR beta V- and J-gene trimming. The listing of approximately 160 TCR beta chains classed them as cytomegalovirus-associated. In a later analysis, productive TCRs from donors in an Asian-associated ancestry cluster reportedly carried fewer N-insertions than the cohort mean.

For this clone: Its antigen is currently unknown.

Germline CDR1 is SGHKS and CDR2 is YYEKEE (reference sequence). With 0 bases removed from V and 0 bases from J, the gap between germline ends came to 13 bases. The CDR3 totals 16 residues. The PCR used 60 Vbeta and 13 Jbeta primers. The data were produced by immunoSEQ multiplex PCR, yet TCRdb's version contains in-frame clones alone and is incomplete. The sample records 190,000 or so clones, around 83% being singletons. The TCR originated in a man between 50 and 59 years old in good health and CMV-seronegative. Sequencing input: PBMCs. The chain uses TRBV5-5 and TRBJ2-7; maybe TRBD2 (6 bases). The CDR3: CASSLAGSGPSYEQYF. In nucleotides, the CDR3 is TGTGCCAGCAGCTTGGCCGGTAGCGGACCCTCCTACGAGCAGTACTTC.